This T cell receptor (beta chain) was sequenced during a study of cytomegalovirus exposure and HLA in healthy donors. Primers: 60 Vbeta forward and 13 Jbeta reverse. The method was immunoSEQ multiplex PCR; TCRdb's version includes in-frame clones alone and lacks a portion of them. The table lists roughly 190,000 clones, around 74% of them singletons, with 2.5% to 4% in the top ten. CDR1 and CDR2 from the germline V gene are SGHRS and YFSETQ. CDR3 length equals 16 residues. In the case of this clone: One junction end does not reproduce the germline sequence, and a read error may be involved.

The sequence was obtained from a female donor in good health and CMV-seronegative. The chain couples TRBV5-1 to TRBJ1-1; 10 bases line up with TRBD1. Material: PBMCs. In nucleotides, the CDR3 is TGCGCCAGCAGCCTTCGACAGGGGGCGTCGAACACTGAAGCTTCCTTT. Its protein is CASSLRQGASNTEASF. Full variable domain (rest looked up from reference TRBV5-1 and TRBJ1-1): KAGVTQTPRYLIKTRGQQVTLSCSPISGHRSVSWYQQTPGQGLQFLFEYFSETQRNKGNFPGRFSGRQFSNSRSEMNVSTLELGDSALYLCASSLRQGASNTEASFGQGTRLTVV.